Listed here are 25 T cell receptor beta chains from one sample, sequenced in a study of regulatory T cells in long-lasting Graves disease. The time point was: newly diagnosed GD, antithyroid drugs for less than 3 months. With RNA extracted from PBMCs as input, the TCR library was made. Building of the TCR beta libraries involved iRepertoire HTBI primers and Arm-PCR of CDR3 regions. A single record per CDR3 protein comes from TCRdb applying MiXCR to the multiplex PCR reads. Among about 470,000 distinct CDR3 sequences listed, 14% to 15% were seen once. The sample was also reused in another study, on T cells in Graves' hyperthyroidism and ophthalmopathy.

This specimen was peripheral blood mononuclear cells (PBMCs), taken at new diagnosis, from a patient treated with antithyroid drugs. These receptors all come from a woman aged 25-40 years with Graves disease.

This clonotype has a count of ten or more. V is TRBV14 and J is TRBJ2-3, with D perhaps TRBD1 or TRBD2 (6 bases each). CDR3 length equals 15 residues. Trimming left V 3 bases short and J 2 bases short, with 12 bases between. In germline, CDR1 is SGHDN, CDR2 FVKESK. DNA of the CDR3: TGTGCCAGCAGCCAGCGGGACAAGATCACAGATACGCAGTATTTT. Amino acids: CASSQRDKITDTQYF.

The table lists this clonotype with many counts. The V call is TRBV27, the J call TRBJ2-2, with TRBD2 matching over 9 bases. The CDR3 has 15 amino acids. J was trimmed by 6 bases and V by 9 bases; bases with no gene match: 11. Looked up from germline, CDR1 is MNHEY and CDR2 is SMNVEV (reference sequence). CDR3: CASHPGLAISGELFF. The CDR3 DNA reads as TGTGCCAGTCATCCGGGACTAGCTATATCCGGGGAGCTGTTTTTT.

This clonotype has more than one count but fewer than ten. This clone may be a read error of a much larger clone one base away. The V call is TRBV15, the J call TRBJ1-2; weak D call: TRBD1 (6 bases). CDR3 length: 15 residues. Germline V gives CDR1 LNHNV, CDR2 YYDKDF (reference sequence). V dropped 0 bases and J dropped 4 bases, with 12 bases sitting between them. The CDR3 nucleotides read TGTGCCACCAGCAGAGAGCGGGACAAGGCCTATGGCTACACCTTC. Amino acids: CATSRERDKAYGYTF.

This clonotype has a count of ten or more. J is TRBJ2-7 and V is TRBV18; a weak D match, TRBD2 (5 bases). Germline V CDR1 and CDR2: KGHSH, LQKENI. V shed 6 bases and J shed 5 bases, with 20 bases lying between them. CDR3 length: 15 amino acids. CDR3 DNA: TGTGCCAGCTCGCTAGGTCTGAACCCGAGGGACGAGCAGTACTTC. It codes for CASSLGLNPRDEQYF.

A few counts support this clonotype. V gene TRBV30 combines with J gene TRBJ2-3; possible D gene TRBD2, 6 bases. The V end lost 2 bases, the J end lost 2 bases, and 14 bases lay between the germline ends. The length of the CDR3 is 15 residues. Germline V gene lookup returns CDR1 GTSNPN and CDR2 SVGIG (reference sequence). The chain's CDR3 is CAWSRGGRITDTQYF. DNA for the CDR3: TGTGCCTGGAGTCGGGGTGGGAGGATCACAGATACGCAGTATTTT.

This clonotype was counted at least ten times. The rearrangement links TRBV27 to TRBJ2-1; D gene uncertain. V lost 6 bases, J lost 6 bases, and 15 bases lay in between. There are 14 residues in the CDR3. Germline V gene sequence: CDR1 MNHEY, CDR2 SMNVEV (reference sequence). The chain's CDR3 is CASRGEDLRNEQFF. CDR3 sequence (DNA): TGTGCCAGCAGGGGCGAGGATCTTCGCAATGAGCAGTTCTTC.

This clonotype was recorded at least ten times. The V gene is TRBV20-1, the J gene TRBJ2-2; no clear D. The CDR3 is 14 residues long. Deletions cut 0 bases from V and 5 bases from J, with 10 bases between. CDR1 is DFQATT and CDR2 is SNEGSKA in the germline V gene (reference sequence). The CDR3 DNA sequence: TGCAGTGCTAGAGATTTCTTGGGGACCGGGGAGCTGTTTTTT. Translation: CSARDFLGTGELFF.

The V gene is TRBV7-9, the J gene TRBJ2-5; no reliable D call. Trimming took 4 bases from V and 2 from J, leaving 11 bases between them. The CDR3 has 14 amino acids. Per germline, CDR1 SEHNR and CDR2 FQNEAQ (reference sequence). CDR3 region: CASSWLRPQETQYF. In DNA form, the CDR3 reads TGTGCCAGCAGCTGGCTAAGACCTCAAGAGACCCAGTACTTC.

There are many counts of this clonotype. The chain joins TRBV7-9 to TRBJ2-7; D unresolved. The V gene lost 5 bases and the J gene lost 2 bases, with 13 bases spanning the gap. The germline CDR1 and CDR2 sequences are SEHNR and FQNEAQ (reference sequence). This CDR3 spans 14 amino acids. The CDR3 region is CASSASSTAYEQYF. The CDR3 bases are TGTGCCAGCAGCGCCTCAAGCACCGCCTACGAGCAGTACTTC.

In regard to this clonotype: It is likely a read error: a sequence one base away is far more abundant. DNA for the CDR3: TGTGCCAGCTCTTGGGGCCAGGACCAAGAGACCCAGTGCTTC. Its protein product is CASSWGQDQETQCF. The chain links TRBV12-3 or TRBV12-4 to TRBJ2-5, with D possibly TRBD1 on 5 matching bases. The CDR3 spans 14 residues.

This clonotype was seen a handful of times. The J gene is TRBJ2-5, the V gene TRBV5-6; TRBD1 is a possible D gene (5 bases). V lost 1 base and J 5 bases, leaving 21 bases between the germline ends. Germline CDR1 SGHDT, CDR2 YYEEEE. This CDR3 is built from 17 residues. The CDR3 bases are TGTGCCAGCAGCTTGACCACAGGATCTCCCCCAATGGAGACCCAGTACTTC. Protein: CASSLTTGSPPMETQYF.

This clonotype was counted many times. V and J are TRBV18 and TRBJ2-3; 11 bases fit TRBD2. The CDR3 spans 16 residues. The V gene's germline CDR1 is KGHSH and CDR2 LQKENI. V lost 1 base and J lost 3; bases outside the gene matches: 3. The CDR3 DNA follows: TGTGCCAGCTCACCACTCGGGACTAGCGGAACAGATACGCAGTATTTT. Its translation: CASSPLGTSGTDTQYF.

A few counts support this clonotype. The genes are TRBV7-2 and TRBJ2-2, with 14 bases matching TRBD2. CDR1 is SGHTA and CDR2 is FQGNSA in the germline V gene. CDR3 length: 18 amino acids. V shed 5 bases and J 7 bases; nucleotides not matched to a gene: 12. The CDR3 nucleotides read TGTGCCAGCAGCCCACTAGGACTAGCGGGAGGCCCCGGCGGGGAGCTGTTTTTT. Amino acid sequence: CASSPLGLAGGPGGELFF.

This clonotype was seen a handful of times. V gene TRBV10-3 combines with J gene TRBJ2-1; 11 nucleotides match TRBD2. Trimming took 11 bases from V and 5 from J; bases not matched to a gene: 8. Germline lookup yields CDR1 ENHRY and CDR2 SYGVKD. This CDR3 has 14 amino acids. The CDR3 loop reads CAGKTSGSDNEQFF. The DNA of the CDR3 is TGTGCCGGCAAAACTAGCGGGAGTGACAATGAGCAGTTCTTC.

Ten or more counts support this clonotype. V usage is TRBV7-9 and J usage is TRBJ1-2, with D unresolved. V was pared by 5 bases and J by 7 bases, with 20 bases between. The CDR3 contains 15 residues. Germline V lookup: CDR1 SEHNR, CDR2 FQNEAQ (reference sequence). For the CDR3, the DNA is TGTGCCAGCAGCCAGTCAGCCCCCGACGCGAGTGGCTACACCTTC. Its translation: CASSQSAPDASGYTF. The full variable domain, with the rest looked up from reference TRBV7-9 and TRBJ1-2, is DTGVSQNPRHKITKRGQNVTFRCDPISEHNRLYWYRQTLGQGPEFLTYFQNEAQLEKSRLLSDRFSAERPKGSFSTLEIQRTEQGDSAMYLCASSQSAPDASGYTFGSGTRLTVV.

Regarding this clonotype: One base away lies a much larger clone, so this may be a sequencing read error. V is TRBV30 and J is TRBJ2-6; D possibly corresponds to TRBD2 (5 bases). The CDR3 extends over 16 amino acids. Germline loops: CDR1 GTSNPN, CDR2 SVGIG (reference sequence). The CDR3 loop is CAWSTPPGSGTNVLTF. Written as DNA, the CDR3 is TGTGCCTGGAGTACGCCCCCGGGATCTGGGACCAACGTCCTGACTTTC.

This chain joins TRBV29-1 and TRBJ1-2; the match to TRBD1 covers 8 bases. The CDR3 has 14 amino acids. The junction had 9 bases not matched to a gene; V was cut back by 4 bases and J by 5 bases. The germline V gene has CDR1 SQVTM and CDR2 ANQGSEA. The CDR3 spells CSVGVQGDLYGYTF. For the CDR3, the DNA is TGCAGCGTTGGCGTACAGGGGGATTTATATGGCTACACCTTC.

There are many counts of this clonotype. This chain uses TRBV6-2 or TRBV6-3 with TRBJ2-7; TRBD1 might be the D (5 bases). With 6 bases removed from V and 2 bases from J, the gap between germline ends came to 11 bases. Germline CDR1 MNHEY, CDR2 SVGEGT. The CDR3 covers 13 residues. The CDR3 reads CASRRDRTYEQYF. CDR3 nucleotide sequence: TGTGCCAGCAGGCGAGACAGAACCTACGAGCAGTACTTC.

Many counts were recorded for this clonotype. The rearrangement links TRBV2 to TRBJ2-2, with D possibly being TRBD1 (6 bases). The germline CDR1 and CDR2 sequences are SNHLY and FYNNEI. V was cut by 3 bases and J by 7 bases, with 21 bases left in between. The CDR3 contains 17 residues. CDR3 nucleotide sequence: TGTGCCAGCAGTGAGGAGTCTATGACGGCCAGGGGCGGGGAGCTGTTTTTT. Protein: CASSEESMTARGGELFF.

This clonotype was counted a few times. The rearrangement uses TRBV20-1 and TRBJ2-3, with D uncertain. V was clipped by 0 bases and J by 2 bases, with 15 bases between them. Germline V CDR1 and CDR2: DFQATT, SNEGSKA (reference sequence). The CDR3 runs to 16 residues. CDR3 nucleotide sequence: TGCAGTGCTAGAGATAGGACCTGGAGTACCACAGATACGCAGTATTTT. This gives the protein CSARDRTWSTTDTQYF.

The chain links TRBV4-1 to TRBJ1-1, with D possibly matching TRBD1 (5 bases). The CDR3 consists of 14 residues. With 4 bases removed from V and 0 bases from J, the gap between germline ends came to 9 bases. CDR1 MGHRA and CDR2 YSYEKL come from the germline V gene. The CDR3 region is CASSPRELNTEAFF. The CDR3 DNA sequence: TGCGCCAGCAGCCCCAGGGAATTGAACACTGAAGCTTTCTTT.

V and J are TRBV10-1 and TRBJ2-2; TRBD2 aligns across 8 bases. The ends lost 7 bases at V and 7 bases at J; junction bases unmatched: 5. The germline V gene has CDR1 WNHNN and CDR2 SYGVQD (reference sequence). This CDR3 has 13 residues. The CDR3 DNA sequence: TGCGCCAGCAAAAAAAGCGGGAGCGGGGAGCTGTTTTTT. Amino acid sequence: CASKKSGSGELFF.

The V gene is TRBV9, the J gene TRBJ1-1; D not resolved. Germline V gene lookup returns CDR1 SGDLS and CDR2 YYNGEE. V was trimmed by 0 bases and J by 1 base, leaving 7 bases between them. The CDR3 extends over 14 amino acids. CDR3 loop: CASSVDPQNTEAFF. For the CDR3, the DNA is TGTGCCAGCAGCGTAGACCCCCAGAACACTGAAGCTTTCTTT.

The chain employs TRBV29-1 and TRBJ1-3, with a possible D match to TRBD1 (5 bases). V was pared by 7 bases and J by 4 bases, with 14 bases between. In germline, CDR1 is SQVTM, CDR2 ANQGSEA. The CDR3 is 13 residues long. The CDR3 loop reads CSGQRGTGNTIYF. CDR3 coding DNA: TGCAGCGGCCAACGGGGGACGGGAAACACCATATATTTT.

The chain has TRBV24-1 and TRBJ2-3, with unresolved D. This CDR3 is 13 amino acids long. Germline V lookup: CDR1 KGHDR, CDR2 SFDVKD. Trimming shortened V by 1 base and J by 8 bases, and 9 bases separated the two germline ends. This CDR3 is CATSDLSRGTQYF. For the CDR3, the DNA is TGTGCCACCAGTGATTTAAGTCGAGGTACGCAGTATTTT.